This T cell receptor (beta chain) originates from a study of Ad26.COV2.S vaccination and SARS-CoV-2 variants. Produced via immunoSEQ multiplex PCR; TCRdb's table is partial and in-frame only. The repertoire includes over 200,000 clones, approximately 90% of them detected once, and roughly 10% sits in the top ten. Treatment specified: 19 received Ad26.COV2.S at low or high dose, single or two shots; 5 received placebo; per-sample allocation not given. The study sampled participants on day 63 after the first vaccine or placebo injection. The sequenced sample was peripheral blood, obtained in a trial of Ad26.COV2.S vaccine versus placebo. The source is a person aged 18 to 65 who received the Ad26.COV2.S COVID-19 vaccine or a placebo.

As DNA, the CDR3 is TGTGCCAGCAGTGCGACAGGGTTCGAAAAACTGTTTTTT. Translating it yields CASSATGFEKLFF. The gene calls are TRBV2 and TRBJ1-4; TRBD1 matches at 7 bases. This CDR3 comprises 13 residues. The germline V gene has CDR1 SNHLY and CDR2 FYNNEI. The ends lost 4 bases at V and 8 bases at J; junction bases unmatched: 4. The full variable domain, in which reference TRBV2 and TRBJ1-4 provide the parts outside the CDR3, is EPEVTQTPSHQVTQMGQEVILRCVPISNHLYFYWYRQILGQKVEFLVSFYNNEISEKSEIFDDQFSVERPDGSNFTLKIRSTKLEDSAMYFCASSATGFEKLFFGSGTQLSVL.